A selection of T cell receptor beta chains follows, all from one sample in a study of regulatory T cells in long-lasting Graves disease. TCRdb used MiXCR to reprocess the multiplex PCR reads, holding one entry per CDR3 protein. The table shows around 480,000 distinct CDR3 sequences, with about a sixth occurring only once. The data were also submitted as part of a second study, on T cells in Graves' hyperthyroidism and ophthalmopathy.

Sequenced here: peripheral blood mononuclear cells (PBMCs), sampled at new diagnosis, from a patient treated with antithyroid drugs. The receptors were sampled from a man aged 40-49 years with Graves disease. Each CDR3 is given with its conserved first and last residue.

j_call	v_call	cdr3_aa
TRBJ2-3	TRBV11-2	CASSRGVGDPDTQYF
TRBJ2-1	TRBV28	CASSSLAASSYNEQFF
TRBJ2-7	TRBV30	CAWSWTAGYEQYF
TRBJ2-6	TRBV18	CASSPPVRVGLSSGANVLTF
TRBJ2-1	TRBV29-1	CSVEDPSGSVNEQFF
TRBJ2-1	TRBV5-1	CASTNGGSSYNEQFF
TRBJ2-7	TRBV28	CASSRTNGYEQYF
TRBJ2-1	TRBV28	CASILSGRAYNEQFF
TRBJ2-1	TRBV24-1	CATSETGLANEQFF
TRBJ2-1	TRBV12-3/TRBV12-4	CASRPMTSGAYNEQFF
TRBJ2-1	TRBV5-1	CASSFYICSAPQNNEQFF
TRBJ2-1	TRBV5-1	CASGPRDRVSAEQFF
TRBJ2-5	TRBV20-1	CSLDSGEETQYF
TRBJ1-1	TRBV20-1	CSATGTKNTEAFF
TRBJ2-7	TRBV12-3/TRBV12-4	CASSPRVEQYF
TRBJ2-1	TRBV2	CASRGTGTHNEQFF
TRBJ2-7	TRBV20-1	CSLRELAGDYEQYF
TRBJ2-1	TRBV28	CASSSGSGRPHNEQFF
TRBJ2-1	TRBV12-3/TRBV12-4	CASSFLGGGDNEQFF
TRBJ2-1	TRBV5-6	CASSPGLGFGEQFF
TRBJ2-2	TRBV7-2	CASSLEAGTGELFF
TRBJ1-2	TRBV29-1	CSVDLRTPGPATNYGYTF
TRBJ2-5	TRBV5-1	CASSARPGAGETQYF
TRBJ1-5	TRBV6-2/TRBV6-3	CASSELDNQPQHF
TRBJ2-3	TRBV3-1	CASSQESSGASTDTQYF
TRBJ1-2	TRBV20-1	CSARTGTGLGYTF
TRBJ2-5	TRBV6-1	CASRVQETQYF
TRBJ2-7	TRBV10-1	CASTRQGSASGILPVEQYF
TRBJ2-5	TRBV18	CASSQGVQETQYF
TRBJ2-4	TRBV5-4	CASSFRGMENIQYF
TRBJ2-7	TRBV27	CASSLGTSATYEQYF
TRBJ2-3	TRBV5-1	CASSGSGRVSGDTQYF
TRBJ2-7	TRBV2	CASREGTSGRYEQYF
TRBJ2-7	TRBV6-1	CASSGLSGTAIEQYF
TRBJ1-2	TRBV11-2	CASVKGTYGYTF
TRBJ1-5	TRBV30	CAWRVGPGAQHF
TRBJ2-2	TRBV2	CASSEIGGGRGTGELFF
TRBJ2-1	TRBV3-1	CASSHRTSSYNEQFF
TRBJ2-1	TRBV7-6	CASRNPTSGRNEQFF
TRBJ2-3	TRBV3-1	CASSHFGTDTQYF
TRBJ2-3	TRBV29-1	CSGKHSGTDTQYF
TRBJ1-1	TRBV12-3/TRBV12-4	CASSVVGHTEAFF
TRBJ1-1	TRBV24-1	CATMGLGGTEAFF
TRBJ2-7	TRBV4-1	CASSQGKREVYEQYF
TRBJ2-1	TRBV24-1	CATSEPLADYNEQFF
TRBJ1-5	TRBV30	CAWSYSSNQPQHF
TRBJ1-2	TRBV7-9	CASSSGQGLLGYTF
TRBJ1-1	TRBV7-6	CASSLVKYTEAFF
TRBJ2-1	TRBV18	CASSPGGPPRDEQFF
TRBJ1-4	TRBV27	CASSESSNRDIGRTTNEKLFF
TRBJ2-1	TRBV6-5	CASSYLGGDNEQFF
TRBJ1-4	TRBV6-1	CASSSGQAKLFF
TRBJ1-1	TRBV2	CASLHFTVNTEAFF
TRBJ2-7	TRBV3-1	CASSRDLHAYEQYF